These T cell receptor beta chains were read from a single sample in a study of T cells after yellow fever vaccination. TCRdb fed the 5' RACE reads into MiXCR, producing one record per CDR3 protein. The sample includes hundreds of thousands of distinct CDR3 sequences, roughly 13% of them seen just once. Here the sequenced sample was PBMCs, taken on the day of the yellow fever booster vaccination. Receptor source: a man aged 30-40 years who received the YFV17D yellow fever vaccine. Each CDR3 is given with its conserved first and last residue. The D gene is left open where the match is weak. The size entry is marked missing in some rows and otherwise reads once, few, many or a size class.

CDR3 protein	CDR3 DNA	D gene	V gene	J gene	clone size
CASSLGLPGETQYF	TGTGCCAGCAGTTTGGGACTTCCGGGGGAGACCCAGTACTTC	-	TRBV12-3/TRBV12-4	TRBJ2-5	-
CASSMSRGSHNIQYF	TGTGCCAGCAGCATGTCCAGGGGGTCCCATAACATTCAGTACTTC	TRBD1	TRBV5-4	TRBJ2-4	few
CASSFTRRLRVTNEQFF	TGTGCCAGCAGCTTCACCCGGAGACTCCGAGTTACAAATGAGCAGTTCTTC	-	TRBV7-8	TRBJ2-1	few
CASSPWGSGANVLTF	TGTGCCAGCAGCCCTTGGGGGTCTGGGGCCAACGTCCTGACTTTC	-	TRBV7-2	TRBJ2-6	few
CASSPRLAGDTDTQYF	TGTGCCAGCAGCCCGAGACTAGCGGGCGACACAGATACGCAGTATTTT	TRBD2	TRBV4-2	TRBJ2-3	-
CASSGDRGVGTGELFF	TGTGCCAGCAGTGGCGACAGGGGGGTCGGCACCGGGGAGCTGTTTTTT	TRBD1	TRBV6-2/TRBV6-3	TRBJ2-2	once
CSVEAQFF	TGCAGCGTTGAAGCTCAGTTCTTC	-	TRBV29-1	TRBJ2-1	-
CASSLAPFHEQYF	TGTGCCAGCAGCTTAGCCCCTTTTCACGAGCAGTACTTC	-	TRBV7-7	TRBJ2-7	-
CSASNPAGQFF	TGCAGTGCTAGTAACCCCGCGGGGCAGTTCTTC	-	TRBV20-1	TRBJ2-1	few
CASSLVAGLYQETQYF	TGCGCCAGCAGCTTGGTGGCCGGACTTTACCAAGAGACCCAGTACTTC	-	TRBV5-1	TRBJ2-5	few
CASSSAPGQGGDEQYF	TGTGCCAGCAGTTCAGCCCCGGGACAGGGGGGCGACGAGCAGTACTTC	TRBD1	TRBV27	TRBJ2-7	many
CASRQGVGKGQETQYF	TGTGCCAGCAGACAGGGAGTGGGGAAAGGTCAAGAGACCCAGTACTTC	-	TRBV7-9	TRBJ2-5	-
CAWSPRGSYGYTF	TGTGCCTGGAGTCCTAGGGGGAGCTATGGCTACACCTTC	-	TRBV30	TRBJ1-2	-
CASSQDYRGVYTF	TGCGCCAGCAGCCAAGATTATCGCGGGGTCTACACCTTC	-	TRBV4-1	TRBJ1-2	-
CASSRPGPLASYEQYF	TGTGCCAGTAGTAGGCCCGGGCCTCTGGCCTCCTACGAGCAGTACTTC	-	TRBV19	TRBJ2-7	few
CASSLSASTDTQYF	TGTGCCAGCAGCTTATCAGCAAGCACAGATACGCAGTATTTT	-	TRBV7-2	TRBJ2-3	many
CASSLVASDTYEQYF	TGTGCCAGCAGCTTAGTCGCTAGCGATACCTACGAGCAGTACTTC	-	TRBV7-2	TRBJ2-7	few
CSVVVRESSYNEQFF	TGCAGCGTCGTCGTTCGGGAGTCCTCCTACAATGAGCAGTTCTTC	-	TRBV29-1	TRBJ2-1	-
CASTNSDDDDTGELFF	TGTGCCAGCACTAATTCGGACGATGACGACACCGGGGAGCTGTTTTTT	-	TRBV6-1	TRBJ2-2	-
CASSSWSNEQFF	TGTGCCAGCAGCTCGTGGTCAAATGAGCAGTTCTTC	-	TRBV12-3/TRBV12-4	TRBJ2-1	few
CASRSGSGGYTF	TGTGCCAGCAGGTCAGGTTCTGGAGGCTACACCTTC	-	TRBV12-3/TRBV12-4	TRBJ1-2	few
CASSRQGDSYEQYF	TGTGCCAGCAGCCGACAGGGAGATTCCTACGAGCAGTACTTC	TRBD1	TRBV5-4	TRBJ2-7	few
CSVEDPRDNYEQYF	TGCAGCGTTGAAGATCCGCGGGATAACTACGAGCAGTACTTC	-	TRBV29-1	TRBJ2-7	-
CASSLLTGGNTIYF	TGTGCCAGCAGCCTCTTGACGGGAGGAAACACCATATATTTT	-	TRBV3-1	TRBJ1-3	few
CASSLFSGRNEKLFF	TGTGCCAGCAGCTTGTTCTCAGGGAGGAATGAAAAACTGTTTTTT	-	TRBV5-5	TRBJ1-4	few
CASSLKGSQETQYF	TGTGCCAGCAGTTTAAAGGGGTCCCAAGAGACCCAGTACTTC	-	TRBV27	TRBJ2-5	few
CASSTRTSGRIPTEQYF	TGTGCCAGCAGCACACGGACTAGCGGGAGGATTCCTACCGAGCAGTACTTC	TRBD2	TRBV5-6	TRBJ2-7	few
CSARGNRGATNEKLFF	TGCAGTGCTAGAGGCAACAGAGGCGCAACTAATGAAAAACTGTTTTTT	-	TRBV20-1	TRBJ1-4	-
CSASTGGSGGYTF	TGCAGTGCGTCAACAGGGGGGAGCGGTGGCTACACCTTC	TRBD1	TRBV20-1	TRBJ1-2	few
CASSLYIGGNYEQYF	TGTGCCAGCAGTTTATATATCGGCGGGAACTACGAGCAGTACTTC	-	TRBV27	TRBJ2-7	few
CASSARGYLTDTQYF	TGTGCCAGCAGCGCAAGGGGGTACCTAACAGATACGCAGTATTTT	-	TRBV7-6	TRBJ2-3	few